This T cell receptor beta chain was sequenced during a study of blood T cell repertoires in COVID-19. Across the whole study: COVID-19 samples collected from the United States, Italy and Spain covered acute and convalescent phases.

Sequencing used immunoSEQ multiplex PCR; TCRdb keeps in-frame clones, though not all of them. The repertoire has approximately 210,000 clones, around nine tenths of them found once; the top ten carry 4% to 5.5%. The clonotype comes from a woman in her forties with acute or convalescent COVID-19. The sample comprised peripheral blood.

The CDR3 spells CASSLNNSPLHF. In nucleotides, the CDR3 is TGTGCCAGCAGCCTTAATAATTCACCCCTCCACTTT. V usage is TRBV27 and J usage is TRBJ1-6; no clear D gene. The ends were cut back, 6 bases at V and 5 bases at J, with 5 bases in the middle. CDR3 length: 12 amino acids. The germline gives CDR1 MNHEY, CDR2 SMNVEV (reference sequence).